This T cell receptor (beta chain) was sequenced in a study of blood T cells in healthy people across ages. The CDR3 contains 13 residues. Germline lookup yields CDR1 SGHTA and CDR2 FQGNSA. V lost 2 bases, J lost 6 bases, and 8 bases lay in between. This clonotype was recorded many times. Antigen specificity is unknown. General study results and limits: TCR beta diversity per million T cells fell roughly linearly with age.

For the second PCR, which ran for about 7 to 11 cycles, a sample-barcoded 5' primer and a J-beta primer mix were used. From the 5' RACE reads, TCRdb called clonotypes with MiXCR, one entry per CDR3 protein. The table shows about 1.8 million distinct CDR3 sequences, with around 48% occurring only once. J is TRBJ2-4 and V is TRBV7-2; no clear D gene. This clonotype originated in a middle-aged woman in good health. Sample: blood. The CDR3 DNA reads as TGTGCCAGCAGCTTACCCGGACCAAACATTCAGTACTTC. Its translation is CASSLPGPNIQYF.